The rows below give T cell receptor beta chains drawn from one sample of a study of Ad26.COV2.S vaccination and SARS-CoV-2 variants. Measured with immunoSEQ multiplex PCR; TCRdb has only the in-frame clones, and not every one. The repertoire holds 300,000 to 500,000 clones, with roughly nine tenths as singletons. Sequencing was performed on peripheral blood, taken in a trial of Ad26.COV2.S vaccine versus placebo. All receptors come from a person aged 18-65 years who received the Ad26.COV2.S COVID-19 vaccine or a placebo. Both conserved end residues are part of each CDR3. A D gene is named only where the DNA matches it firmly. A row's size may be missing; if present it is once, few, many or a size class.

- | TRBJ2-5 | TRBV3-1/TRBV3-2 | - | TGTGCCAGCAGCCAAGCCGTGGCCTCGCAAGAGACCCAGTACTTC | CASSQAVASQETQYF
- | TRBJ2-7 | TRBV7-2 | TRBD1 | TGTGCCAGCAGCTTAGTGAGGGACAGGGCGATCGAGCAGTACTTC | CASSLVRDRAIEQYF
- | TRBJ1-3 | TRBV10-2 | TRBD1 | TGCGCCAGCAGTAAAACCCTCCTGACAGGGGGAGGAAACACCATATATTTT | CASSKTLLTGGGNTIYF
- | TRBJ1-2 | TRBV19 | - | TGTGCCAGTAGTAGCCCTCAGCGGCCTTTTAACTATGGCTACACCTTC | CASSSPQRPFNYGYTF
- | TRBJ1-1 | TRBV2 | - | TGTGCCAGCAGCCCCGGCCTGGACAGTAACACTGAAGCTTTCTTT | CASSPGLDSNTEAFF
- | TRBJ2-7 | TRBV3-1/TRBV3-2 | - | TGTGCCAGCAGCTCGACAGGATTCTCCTACGAGCAGTACTTC | CASSSTGFSYEQYF
- | TRBJ2-3 | TRBV6-2/TRBV6-3 | - | TGTGCCAGCAGTTTAGGCGGGGGCCACCAAGATACGCAGTATTTT | CASSLGGGHQDTQYF
- | TRBJ1-2 | TRBV6-6 | - | TGTGCCACTGGGACTGTAAACTATGGCTACACCTTC | CATGTVNYGYTF
once | TRBJ2-2 | TRBV5-8 | - | TGTGCCAGCGGCCCATCACCCGCGGGCACCGGGGAGCTGTTTTTT | CASGPSPAGTGELFF
once | TRBJ1-4 | TRBV6-5 | - | TGTGCCAGCAGACTGGGGACCGATAATGAAAAACTGTTTTTT | CASRLGTDNEKLFF
- | TRBJ1-2 | TRBV19 | TRBD1 | TGTGCCAGTAGTGATTCCGGGACAGGGTTTAACCATGGCTACACCTTC | CASSDSGTGFNHGYTF
- | TRBJ2-2 | TRBV2 | TRBD1 | TGTGCCAGCAGCCAAGGACAGGGCACCGGGGAGCTGTTTTTT | CASSQGQGTGELFF
- | TRBJ1-6 | TRBV6-5 | - | TGTGCCAGCAGTTATCAACAGGGAGGAAGTTCACCCCTCCACTTT | CASSYQQGGSSPLHF
- | TRBJ2-3 | TRBV5-6 | - | TGTGCCAGCAGCTTGGTTGGGGGATTAGTACTGTATTTT | CASSLVGGLVLYF
- | TRBJ1-4 | TRBV6-6 | TRBD1 | TGTGCCAGCAGAAAGGGACAGATCGCCCTGGAGGTGTTTTTT | CASRKGQIALEVFF
- | TRBJ2-7 | TRBV7-6 | - | TGTGCCAGCAGCTCCGATCGACGGGGGAGTTCGTACGAGCAGTACTTC | CASSSDRRGSSYEQYF
- | TRBJ1-2 | TRBV10-3 | - | TGTGCCATCAGTGCTGTTGGCTATGGCTACACCTTC | CAISAVGYGYTF
- | TRBJ2-7 | TRBV2 | TRBD1 | TGTGCCAGCAGTGAAGTTGGGCAGGGGGCCTACGAGCAGTACTTC | CASSEVGQGAYEQYF
- | TRBJ1-1 | TRBV12-1 | - | TGTGCCAGCAGAGGACTGAGGGGAGACACTGAAGCTTTCTTT | CASRGLRGDTEAFF
- | TRBJ1-5 | TRBV30 | - | TGTGCCTGGAGTGAAAAGGGACCCAGCAATCAGCCCCAGCATTTT | CAWSEKGPSNQPQHF
- | TRBJ1-1 | TRBV19 | - | TGTGCCAGTGGACGGGGAAACACTGAAGCTTTCTTT | CASGRGNTEAFF
- | TRBJ1-2 | TRBV19 | TRBD1 | TGTGCCAGTAGTACCCAGGGGGCGGTTGGCTACACCTTC | CASSTQGAVGYTF
- | TRBJ1-1 | TRBV6-5 | - | TGTGCCAGCATTATTACAGGTCACACTGAAGCTTTCTTT | CASIITGHTEAFF
- | TRBJ1-4 | TRBV4-2 | - | TGTGCCAGCAGCCAATTCGAGGGCTCGGATGAAAAACTGTTTTTT | CASSQFEGSDEKLFF
once | TRBJ2-7 | TRBV4-3 | TRBD1 | TGCGCCAGCAGTTTGGACAGGGGATTCTACGAGCAGTACTTC | CASSLDRGFYEQYF
- | TRBJ1-3 | TRBV3-1/TRBV3-2 | - | TGTGCCAGCAGCCAAGATGTCGGCCGGCACTCTGGAAACACCATATATTTT | CASSQDVGRHSGNTIYF
once | TRBJ2-5 | TRBV27 | - | TGTGCCAGCAGTTTGGGTCCCCCAGGGGGGTACCAAGAGACCCAGTACTTC | CASSLGPPGGYQETQYF
- | TRBJ2-3 | TRBV9 | - | TGTGCCAGCAGCGTAGAGGGTATGGCCACAGATACGCAGTATTTT | CASSVEGMATDTQYF
- | TRBJ2-7 | TRBV10-2 | TRBD2 | TGCGCCAGCAGTGACGGGACTAGCGACTTCTACGAGCAGTACTTC | CASSDGTSDFYEQYF
few | TRBJ1-2 | TRBV7-9 | TRBD1 | TGTGCCAGCAGCTTAGAGCAGGGGGACCCTAACACCTTC | CASSLEQGDPNTF
- | TRBJ1-2 | TRBV15 | - | TGTGCCACCAGCAGAGATCCAGCGAACTATGGCTACACCTTC | CATSRDPANYGYTF
- | TRBJ1-2 | TRBV29-1 | - | TGCAGCGTGAGGGAGTATGGCTACACCTTC | CSVREYGYTF
- | TRBJ2-2 | TRBV7-9 | - | TGTGCCAGCAGCAACAAGAACACCGGGGAGCTGTTTTTT | CASSNKNTGELFF
few | TRBJ2-3 | TRBV2 | - | TGTGCCAGCAGCGTTGGACTAACCCCATTTGGAGATACGCAGTATTTT | CASSVGLTPFGDTQYF
- | TRBJ2-1 | TRBV4-3 | - | TGCGCCAGCAGCCAAGATCTCTTCTACAATGAGCAGTTCTTC | CASSQDLFYNEQFF
once | TRBJ1-5 | TRBV10-2 | - | TGCGCCAGCAGTGAGGGTGGAGCAGCCTTGAGGCCCCAGCATTTT | CASSEGGAALRPQHF
- | TRBJ1-3 | TRBV13 | - | TGTGCCAGCAGCTTTTGGAAGGACAGATGGGACACCATATATTTT | CASSFWKDRWDTIYF
- | TRBJ2-2 | TRBV3-1/TRBV3-2 | - | TGTGCCAGCAGCCAGCCATCGCTGGCAGGGAGCGAGCTGTTTTTT | CASSQPSLAGSELFF
- | TRBJ1-1 | TRBV11-3 | - | TGTGCCAGCAGCTTAGATCAGGGGACAAGGGGGGAGAACACTGAAGCTTTCTTT | CASSLDQGTRGENTEAFF
- | TRBJ2-7 | TRBV29-1 | - | TGCAGCGTTGAAAAGTTTCCAGGGGCCACAAGTTACGAGCAGTACTTC | CSVEKFPGATSYEQYF
once | TRBJ2-2 | TRBV6-6 | - | TGTGCCAGCACCTGGGGGGGGGCGGACACCGGGGAGCTGTTTTTT | CASTWGGADTGELFF
once | TRBJ1-1 | TRBV6-5 | - | TGTGCCAGCACCCAGCGGGGCTTTAACACTGAAGCTTTCTTT | CASTQRGFNTEAFF
once | TRBJ1-5 | TRBV9 | - | TGTGCCAGCAGCGTAGGGGGTAGCTTCAATCAGCCCCAGCATTTT | CASSVGGSFNQPQHF
- | TRBJ2-1 | TRBV7-6 | - | TGTGCCAGCAGCCGCACGAGGGGGGAGGACAATGAGCAGTTCTTC | CASSRTRGEDNEQFF
- | TRBJ1-1 | TRBV4-1 | TRBD1 | TGCGCCAGCAGCCGTCAGGGGGGCACTGAAGCTTTCTTT | CASSRQGGTEAFF
- | TRBJ2-5 | TRBV13 | - | TGTGCCAGCAGCTTAGAGGGCCCACTCGCTGGAGAGACCCAGTACTTC | CASSLEGPLAGETQYF
once | TRBJ2-2 | TRBV6-5 | - | TGTGCCAGCAGCGAGGGGACCACCGGGGAGCTGTTTTTT | CASSEGTTGELFF
- | TRBJ1-2 | TRBV9 | TRBD1 | TGTGCCAGCAGCGTAGACCACAGGGGCGGAGGCTATGGCTACACCTTC | CASSVDHRGGGYGYTF
- | TRBJ2-1 | TRBV4-1 | - | TGCGCCAGCAGCATGGCAGGGGTATACAATGAGCAGTTCTTC | CASSMAGVYNEQFF
- | TRBJ1-4 | TRBV5-1 | TRBD1 | TGCGCCAGCAGCAGGGAGGGACAGGGTGCAACTAATGAAAAACTGTTTTTT | CASSREGQGATNEKLFF
- | TRBJ2-5 | TRBV15 | - | TGTGCCACCAGCAGAGATCTGGGCAGCCAAGAGACCCAGTACTTC | CATSRDLGSQETQYF
- | TRBJ2-1 | TRBV6-5 | - | TGTGCCAGCTCCGGGATGGCGTGGGGTGGTGAGCAGTTCTTC | CASSGMAWGGEQFF
- | TRBJ2-1 | TRBV7-2 | - | TGTGCCAGCAGCCGCCAAGGGGGGAGCTACAATGAGCAGTTCTTC | CASSRQGGSYNEQFF
- | TRBJ2-1 | TRBV27 | TRBD2 | TGTGCCAGCAGTTTAAGTAGCGGGGGGGGCGGCAATGAGCAGTTCTTC | CASSLSSGGGGNEQFF
- | TRBJ2-1 | TRBV5-1 | TRBD2 | TGCGCCAGCAGCTTGCGGGCTAGCGGGGGGGCCAGCAATGAGCAGTTCTTC | CASSLRASGGASNEQFF
- | TRBJ2-3 | TRBV5-1 | TRBD1 | TGCGCCAGCAGCTCCTCTTTAGGACAGGGAATTAGCACAGATACGCAGTATTTT | CASSSSLGQGISTDTQYF
- | TRBJ2-1 | TRBV12-5 | TRBD2 | TGTGCTAGTGGTTTGCCCACCGGACTAGCGGAGAGCTCCTACAATGAGCAGTTCTTC | CASGLPTGLAESSYNEQFF